These 5 T cell receptor beta chains came from one sample sequenced in a study of blood T cells in healthy people across ages. A second roughly 6 to 12 cycle PCR used barcoded and J-beta primers. TCRdb passed the 5' RACE reads through MiXCR, listing each CDR3 protein once. Altogether 650,000 to 1,000,000 distinct CDR3 sequences are present, roughly 35% being singletons, with the ten largest covering under 15%. Sequences were obtained from blood. The receptors here all came from a man between 18 and 29 years old in good health.

The chain joins TRBV24-1 to TRBJ2-3, with 13 nucleotides matching TRBD2. Germline V lookup: CDR1 KGHDR, CDR2 SFDVKD. With V trimmed by 3 bases and J by 1 base, 12 bases remained unmatched. The CDR3 runs 20 residues. For the CDR3, the DNA is TGTGCCACCAGTGATAAAAACGGGACTAGCGGGGCTTTAGGCACAGATACGCAGTATTTT. Translation gives CATSDKNGTSGALGTDTQYF.

This clonotype was detected ten times or more. The rearrangement links TRBV7-2 to TRBJ2-5; 10 positions match TRBD1. V lost 3 bases and J lost 5; bases outside the gene matches: 3. This CDR3 comprises 14 residues. Per germline, CDR1 SGHTA and CDR2 FQGNSA. The CDR3 sequence is CASSFDRGRETQYF. CDR3 in DNA: TGTGCCAGCAGCTTCGACAGGGGGCGGGAGACCCAGTACTTC.

The chain is built from TRBV29-1 and TRBJ1-1, with 10 bases that match TRBD1. J was trimmed by 8 bases and V by 2 bases; bases with no gene match: 14. CDR3 length: 16 amino acids. Germline assignment: CDR1 SQVTM and CDR2 ANQGSEA. CDR3 nucleotide sequence: TGCAGCGTTGAACGCTACTCCCGGGACAGGGGCTTAGAAGCTTTCTTT. Translated, it gives CSVERYSRDRGLEAFF. The full variable domain, with the rest looked up from reference TRBV29-1 and TRBJ1-1, is SAVISQKPSRDICQRGTSLTIQCQVDSQVTMMFWYRQQPGQSLTLIATANQGSEATYESGFVIDKFPISRPNLTFSTLTVSNMSPEDSSIYLCSVERYSRDRGLEAFFGQGTRLTVV.

This clonotype appeared a few times. V gene TRBV24-1 combines with J gene TRBJ2-6; D uncertain. The germline CDR1 and CDR2 sequences are KGHDR and SFDVKD. The V end lost 6 bases, the J end lost 0 bases, and 5 bases lay between the germline ends. CDR3 length equals 14 residues. This chain's CDR3 is CATSQSSGANVLTF. CDR3 in DNA: TGTGCCACCAGTCAGAGCTCTGGGGCCAACGTCCTGACTTTC.

This rearrangement joins TRBV5-1 to TRBJ2-7; D is tentatively TRBD1 or TRBD2 (6 bases each). The J call is doubtful: the DNA matches TRBJ2-5 better. Germline V gene data show CDR1 as SGHRS and CDR2 as YFSETQ. The CDR3 runs to 16 residues. The CDR3 is CASSLGPRQEGKTQYF. The CDR3 nucleotides read TGCGCCAGCAGCTTGGGTCCCCGACAGGAGGGCAAGACCCAGTACTTC.